The present T cell receptor (beta chain) was sequenced within a study of monozygotic twins with inflammatory bowel disease. Study-level findings and limits: Different subtypes (of T cells) could not be told apart from one another. Healthy co-twins had higher TCRbeta inverse Simpson diversity than their IBD twins. Ultimately, a single strong signal or clonotype associated with IBD was not supported. Repertoire similarity was not found to differ between concordant and discordant twins, possibly from limited power.

TCRdb reworked the 5' RACE reads into one entry per CDR3 protein, no DNA. This sample's table has 350,000 to 400,000 distinct CDR3 sequences. The CDR3 loop spans 13 amino acids. Germline assignment: CDR1 MNHEY and CDR2 SVGEGT. As concerns this clonotype: Its target is not known.

The V call is TRBV6-2 or TRBV6-3, the J call TRBJ1-2; TCRdb's assignment of TRBD1 cannot be checked, as there is no DNA. The origin of this receptor is a human donor with ulcerative colitis or Crohn's disease, or a healthy co-twin of an affected twin (not recorded which). The sample taken for sequencing was blood. The CDR3 here is CASSHQGNYGYTF.